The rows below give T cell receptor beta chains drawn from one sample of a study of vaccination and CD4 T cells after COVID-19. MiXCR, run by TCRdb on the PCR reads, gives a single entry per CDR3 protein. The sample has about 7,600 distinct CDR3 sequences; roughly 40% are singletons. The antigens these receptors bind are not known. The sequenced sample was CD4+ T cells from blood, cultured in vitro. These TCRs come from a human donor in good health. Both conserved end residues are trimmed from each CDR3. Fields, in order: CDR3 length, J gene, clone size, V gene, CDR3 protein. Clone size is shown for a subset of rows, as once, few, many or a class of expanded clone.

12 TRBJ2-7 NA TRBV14 ASSLLGRSHEQY
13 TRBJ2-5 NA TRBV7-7 ASSPLSGRAETQY
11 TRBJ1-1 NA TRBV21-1 ASSKTGIPEAF
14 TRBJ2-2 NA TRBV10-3 AISETGQRNTGELF
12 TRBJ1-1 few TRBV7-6 ASSAGQANTEAF
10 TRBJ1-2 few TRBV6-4 ASYSRNDGYT
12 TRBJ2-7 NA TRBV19 ASSMAGSGYEQY
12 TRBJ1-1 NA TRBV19 ASSLRRGWSEAF
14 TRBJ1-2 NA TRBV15 ATSHYSGQEMYGYT
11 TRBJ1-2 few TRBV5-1 ASNELQGVGYT
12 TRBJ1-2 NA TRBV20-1 SADYRDRGYGHT
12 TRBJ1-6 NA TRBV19 ASSIRAGNSPLH
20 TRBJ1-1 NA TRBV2 ASSDSKGPKDYRGQGGTEAF
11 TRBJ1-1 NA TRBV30 AWSVVGNTEAF
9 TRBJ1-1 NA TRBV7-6 ASGMGTEAF
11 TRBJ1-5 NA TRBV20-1 SASPGPGQPQH
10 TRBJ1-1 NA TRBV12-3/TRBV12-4 ASSRSGGEAF
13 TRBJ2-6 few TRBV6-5 ASSYYGPGANVLT
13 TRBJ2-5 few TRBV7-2 ASSPRGDGRETQY
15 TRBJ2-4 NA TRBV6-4 ASSGYFVGPQKNIQY
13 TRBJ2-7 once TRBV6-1 ASRPGTAGFYEQY
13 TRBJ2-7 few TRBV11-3 ASSQTSGKAYEQY
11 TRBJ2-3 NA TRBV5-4 ASSSIGTDTQY
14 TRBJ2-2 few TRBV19 ASSISQVTNTGELF
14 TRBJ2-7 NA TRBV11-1 ASSSQTSGVSYEQY
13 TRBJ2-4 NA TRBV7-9 ASSLDPGAKNIQY
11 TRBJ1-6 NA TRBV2 ATRGQGNSPLH
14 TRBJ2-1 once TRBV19 ASSIRRGGGYNEQF
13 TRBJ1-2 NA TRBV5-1 ASSLAETGGYGYT
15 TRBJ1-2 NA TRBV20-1 SARDLNRQGANYGYT
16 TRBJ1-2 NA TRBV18 ASSPLGQGSGANYGYT
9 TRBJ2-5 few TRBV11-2 ASTWAGTKY